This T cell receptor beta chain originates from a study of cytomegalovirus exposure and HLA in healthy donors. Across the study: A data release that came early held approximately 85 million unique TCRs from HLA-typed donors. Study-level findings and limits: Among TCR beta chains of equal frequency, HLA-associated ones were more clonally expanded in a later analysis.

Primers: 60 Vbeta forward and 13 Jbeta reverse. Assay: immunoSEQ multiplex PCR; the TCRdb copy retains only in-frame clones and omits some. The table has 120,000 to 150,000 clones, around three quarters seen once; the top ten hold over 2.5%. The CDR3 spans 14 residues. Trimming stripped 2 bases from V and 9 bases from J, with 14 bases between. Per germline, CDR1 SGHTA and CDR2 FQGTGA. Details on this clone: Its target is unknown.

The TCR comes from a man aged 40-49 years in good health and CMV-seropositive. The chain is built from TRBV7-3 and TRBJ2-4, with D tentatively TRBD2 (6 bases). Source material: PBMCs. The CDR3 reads CASSLLGGAGIQYF. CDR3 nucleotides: TGTGCCAGCAGCTTACTGGGGGGAGCAGGCATTCAGTACTTC.